This TCR beta chain was recovered during a study of shared clonotypes between healthy human individuals. This CDR3 has 13 residues. The germline CDR1 and CDR2 sequences are WNHNN and SYGVQD (reference sequence). The V and J ends lost 3 bases and 6 bases respectively, with 8 bases between them. Sequencing was performed with immunoSEQ multiplex PCR; in TCRdb, only in-frame clones are kept and a portion is missing. The sample consists of roughly 500,000 clones, 81% of them appearing once. The receptor comes from a woman in her 40s in good health. Some clones in this sample may be carry-over from other donors' samples. Material: PBMCs. The V and J genes are TRBV10-1 and TRBJ2-2; unclear D gene. CDR3 coding DNA: TGCGCCAGCAGTGACCAAAGCCCCGGGGAGCTGTTTTTT. Translating gives CASSDQSPGELFF.